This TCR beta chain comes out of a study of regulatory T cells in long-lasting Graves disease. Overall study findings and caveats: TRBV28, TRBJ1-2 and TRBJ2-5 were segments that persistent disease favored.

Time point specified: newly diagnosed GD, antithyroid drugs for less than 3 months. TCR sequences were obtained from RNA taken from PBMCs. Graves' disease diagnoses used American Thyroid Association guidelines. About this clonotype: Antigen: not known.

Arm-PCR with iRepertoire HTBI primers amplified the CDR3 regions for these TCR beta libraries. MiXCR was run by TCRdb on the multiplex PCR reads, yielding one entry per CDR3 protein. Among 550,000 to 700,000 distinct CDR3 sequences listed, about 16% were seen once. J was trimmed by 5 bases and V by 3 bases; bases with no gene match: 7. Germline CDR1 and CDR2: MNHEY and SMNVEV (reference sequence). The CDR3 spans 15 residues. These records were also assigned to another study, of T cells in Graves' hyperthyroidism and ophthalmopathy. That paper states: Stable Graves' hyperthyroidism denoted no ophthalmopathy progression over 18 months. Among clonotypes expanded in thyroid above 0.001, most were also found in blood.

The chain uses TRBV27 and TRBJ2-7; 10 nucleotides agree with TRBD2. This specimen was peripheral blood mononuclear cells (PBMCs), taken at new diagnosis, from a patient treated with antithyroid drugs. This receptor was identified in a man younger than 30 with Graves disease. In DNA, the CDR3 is TGTGCCAGCAGTTTGCCGGGACTAGCGCCCCACGAGCAGTACTTC. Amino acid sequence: CASSLPGLAPHEQYF.